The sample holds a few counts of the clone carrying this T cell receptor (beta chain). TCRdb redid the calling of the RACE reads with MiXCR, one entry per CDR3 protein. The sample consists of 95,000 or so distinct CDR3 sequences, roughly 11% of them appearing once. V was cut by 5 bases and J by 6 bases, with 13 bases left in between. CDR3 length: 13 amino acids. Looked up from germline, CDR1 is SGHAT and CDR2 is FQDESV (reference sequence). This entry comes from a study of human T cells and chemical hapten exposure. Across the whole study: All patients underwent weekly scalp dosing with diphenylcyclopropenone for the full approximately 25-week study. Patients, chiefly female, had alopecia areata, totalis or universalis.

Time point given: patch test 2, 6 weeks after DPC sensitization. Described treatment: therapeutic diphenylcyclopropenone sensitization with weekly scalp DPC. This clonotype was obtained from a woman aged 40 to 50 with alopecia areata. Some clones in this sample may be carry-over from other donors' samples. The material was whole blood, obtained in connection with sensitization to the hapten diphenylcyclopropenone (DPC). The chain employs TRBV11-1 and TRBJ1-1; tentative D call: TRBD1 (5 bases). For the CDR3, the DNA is TGTGCCAGCAGCCTACGTGGGGGGTCTGAAGCTTTCTTT. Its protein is CASSLRGGSEAFF.